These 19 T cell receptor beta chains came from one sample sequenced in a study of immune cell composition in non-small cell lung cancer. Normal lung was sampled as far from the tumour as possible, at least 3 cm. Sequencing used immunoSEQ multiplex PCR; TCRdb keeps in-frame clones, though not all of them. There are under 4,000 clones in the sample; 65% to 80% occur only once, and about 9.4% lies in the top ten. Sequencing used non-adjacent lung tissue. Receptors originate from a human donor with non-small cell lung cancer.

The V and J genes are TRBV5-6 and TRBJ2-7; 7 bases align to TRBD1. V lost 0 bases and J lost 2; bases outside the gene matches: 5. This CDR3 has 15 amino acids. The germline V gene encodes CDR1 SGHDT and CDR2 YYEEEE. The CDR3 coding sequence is TGTGCCAGCAGCTTGGTGGGACAGATGACCTACGAGCAGTACTTC. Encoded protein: CASSLVGQMTYEQYF.

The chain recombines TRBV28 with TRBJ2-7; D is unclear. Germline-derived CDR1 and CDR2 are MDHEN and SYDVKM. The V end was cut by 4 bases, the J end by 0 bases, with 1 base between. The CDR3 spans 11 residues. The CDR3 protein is CASSSSYEQYF. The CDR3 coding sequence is TGTGCCAGCAGTTCCTCCTACGAGCAGTACTTC.

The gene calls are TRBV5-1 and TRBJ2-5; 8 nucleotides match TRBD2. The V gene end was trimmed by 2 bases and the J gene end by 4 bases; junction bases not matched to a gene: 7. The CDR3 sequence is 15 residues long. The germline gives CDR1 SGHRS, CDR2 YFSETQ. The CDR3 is CASSLFVGGGETQYF. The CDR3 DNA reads TGCGCCAGCAGCTTATTTGTCGGGGGGGGAGAGACCCAGTACTTC. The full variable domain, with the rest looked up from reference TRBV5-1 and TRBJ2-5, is KAGVTQTPRYLIKTRGQQVTLSCSPISGHRSVSWYQQTPGQGLQFLFEYFSETQRNKGNFPGRFSGRQFSNSRSEMNVSTLELGDSALYLCASSLFVGGGETQYFGPGTRLLVL.

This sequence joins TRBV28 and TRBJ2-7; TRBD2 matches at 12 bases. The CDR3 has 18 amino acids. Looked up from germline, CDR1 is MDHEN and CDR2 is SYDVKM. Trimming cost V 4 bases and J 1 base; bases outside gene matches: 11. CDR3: CASSSLVPTSGGSYEQYF. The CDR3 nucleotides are TGTGCCAGCAGTTCCCTAGTCCCAACTAGCGGGGGGTCCTACGAGCAGTACTTC.

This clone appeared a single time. The CDR3 protein is CASSLGLAGVKDTQYF. CDR3 nucleotide sequence: TGTGCCAGCAGTTTAGGACTAGCGGGAGTGAAAGATACGCAGTATTTT. The J gene is TRBJ2-3, the V gene TRBV27; the match to TRBD2 covers 13 bases. Germline V lookup: CDR1 MNHEY, CDR2 SMNVEV (reference sequence). V dropped 2 bases and J dropped 5; count of bases not matched to a gene: 4. The CDR3 sequence is 16 residues long.

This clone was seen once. CDR3 sequence: CATSRARTAYSNQPQHF. In DNA form, the CDR3 reads TGTGCCACCAGCAGAGCCAGGACAGCTTATAGCAATCAGCCCCAGCATTTT. The chain recombines TRBV15 with TRBJ1-5; the D gene is possibly TRBD1 (6 bases). This CDR3 has 17 residues. V dropped 1 base and J dropped 0 bases, with 13 bases sitting between them. Per germline, CDR1 LNHNV and CDR2 YYDKDF (reference sequence).

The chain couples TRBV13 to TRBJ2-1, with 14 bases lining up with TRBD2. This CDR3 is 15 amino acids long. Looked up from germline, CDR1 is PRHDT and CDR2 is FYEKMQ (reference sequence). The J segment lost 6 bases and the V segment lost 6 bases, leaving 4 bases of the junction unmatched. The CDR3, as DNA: TGTGCCAGCAGGCGAGGACTAGCGGGAGGCAATGAGCAGTTCTTC. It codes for CASRRGLAGGNEQFF.

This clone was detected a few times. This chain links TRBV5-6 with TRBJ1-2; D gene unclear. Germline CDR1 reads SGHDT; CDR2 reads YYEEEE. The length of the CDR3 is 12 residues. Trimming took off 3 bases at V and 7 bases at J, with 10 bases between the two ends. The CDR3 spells CASSSLLGGYTF. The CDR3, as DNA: TGTGCCAGCAGCTCCCTCCTAGGTGGCTACACCTTC.

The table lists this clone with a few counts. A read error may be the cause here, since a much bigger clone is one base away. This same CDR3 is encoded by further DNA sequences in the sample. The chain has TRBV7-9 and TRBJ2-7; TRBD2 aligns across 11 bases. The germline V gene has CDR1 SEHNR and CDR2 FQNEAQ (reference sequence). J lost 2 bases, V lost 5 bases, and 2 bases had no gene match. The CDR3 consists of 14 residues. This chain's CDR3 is CASSEGLAAYEQYF. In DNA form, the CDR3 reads TGTGCCAGCAGCGAGGGACTAGCGGCCTACGAGCAGTACTTC. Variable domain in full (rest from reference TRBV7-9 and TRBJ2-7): DTGVSQNPRHKITKRGQNVTFRCDPISEHNRLYWYRQTLGQGPEFLTYFQNEAQLEKSRLLSDRFSAERPKGSFSTLEIQRTEQGDSAMYLCASSEGLAAYEQYFGPGTRLTVT.

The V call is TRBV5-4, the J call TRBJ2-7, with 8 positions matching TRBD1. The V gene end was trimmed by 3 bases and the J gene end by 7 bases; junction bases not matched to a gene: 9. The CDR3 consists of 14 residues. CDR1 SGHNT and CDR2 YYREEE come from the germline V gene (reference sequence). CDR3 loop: CASSSPGQGREQYF. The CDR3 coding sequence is TGTGCCAGCAGCTCCCCAGGACAGGGCCGGGAGCAGTACTTC.

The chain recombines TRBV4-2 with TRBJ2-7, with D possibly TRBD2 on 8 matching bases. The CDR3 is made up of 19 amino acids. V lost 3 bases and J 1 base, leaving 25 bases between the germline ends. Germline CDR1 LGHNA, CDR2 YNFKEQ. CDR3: CASSHLGQTLAGLSYEQYF. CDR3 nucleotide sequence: TGTGCCAGCAGCCACCTGGGACAGACCCTAGCGGGCCTGTCCTACGAGCAGTACTTC.

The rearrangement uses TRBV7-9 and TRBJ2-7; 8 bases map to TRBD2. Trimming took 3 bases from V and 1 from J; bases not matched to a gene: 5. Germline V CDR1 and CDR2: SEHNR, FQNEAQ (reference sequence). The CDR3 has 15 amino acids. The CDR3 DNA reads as TGTGCCAGCAGCTTGATCGCGGGAGGTTCCTACGAGCAGTACTTC. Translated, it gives CASSLIAGGSYEQYF.

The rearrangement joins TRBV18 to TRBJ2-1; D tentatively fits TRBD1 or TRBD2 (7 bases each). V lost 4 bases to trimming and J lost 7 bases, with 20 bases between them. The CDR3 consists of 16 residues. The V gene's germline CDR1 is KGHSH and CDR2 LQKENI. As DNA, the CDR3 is TGTGCCAGCTCACTACAGGGGATAGGGAGGGAAAATGAGCAGTTCTTC. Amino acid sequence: CASSLQGIGRENEQFF.

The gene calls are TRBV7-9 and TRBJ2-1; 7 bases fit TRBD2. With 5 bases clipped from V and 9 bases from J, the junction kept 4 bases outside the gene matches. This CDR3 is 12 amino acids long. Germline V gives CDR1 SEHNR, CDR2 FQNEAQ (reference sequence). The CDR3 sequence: CASSPGTTEQFF. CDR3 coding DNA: TGTGCCAGCAGCCCTGGGACTACTGAGCAGTTCTTC.

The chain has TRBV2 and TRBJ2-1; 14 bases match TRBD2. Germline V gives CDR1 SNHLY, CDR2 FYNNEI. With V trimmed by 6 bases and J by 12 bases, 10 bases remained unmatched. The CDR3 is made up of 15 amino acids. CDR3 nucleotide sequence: TGTGCCAGCAGGGCATCGGGACTAGCGGGAGTCGGGCAGTTCTTC. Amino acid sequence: CASRASGLAGVGQFF.

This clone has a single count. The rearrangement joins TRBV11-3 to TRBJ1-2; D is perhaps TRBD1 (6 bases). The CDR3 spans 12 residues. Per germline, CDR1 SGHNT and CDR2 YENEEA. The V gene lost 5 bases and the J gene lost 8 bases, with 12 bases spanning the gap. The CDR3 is CASSPGAVGYTF. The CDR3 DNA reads TGTGCCAGCAGCCCAGGGGCGGTCGGCTACACCTTC.

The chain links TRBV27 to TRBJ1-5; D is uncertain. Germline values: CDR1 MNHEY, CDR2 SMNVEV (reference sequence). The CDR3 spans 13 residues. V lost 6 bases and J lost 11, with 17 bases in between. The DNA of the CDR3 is TGTGCCAGCAGCAACAGAGGAAACCGGGCCCAGCATTTT. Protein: CASSNRGNRAQHF.

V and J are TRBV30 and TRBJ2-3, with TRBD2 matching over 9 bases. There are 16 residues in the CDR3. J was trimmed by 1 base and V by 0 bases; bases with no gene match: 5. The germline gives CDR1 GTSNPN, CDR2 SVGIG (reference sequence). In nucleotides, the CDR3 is TGTGCCTGGAGTGTCGGACTAGCGCAAGGCACAGATACGCAGTATTTT. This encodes CAWSVGLAQGTDTQYF.

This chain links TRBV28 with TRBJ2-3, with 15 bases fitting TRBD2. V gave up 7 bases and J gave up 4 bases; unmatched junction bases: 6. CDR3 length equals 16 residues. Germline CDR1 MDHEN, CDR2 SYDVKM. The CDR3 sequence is CASNGLAGGLSDTQYF. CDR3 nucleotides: TGTGCCAGCAATGGACTAGCGGGAGGGTTGTCAGATACGCAGTATTTT.